These 26 T cell receptor beta chains came from one sample sequenced in a study of cytomegalovirus exposure and HLA in healthy donors. Primers: 60 Vbeta forward and 13 Jbeta reverse. The assay was immunoSEQ multiplex PCR, and TCRdb's table has in-frame clones only and misses some. Its table lists around 110,000 clones. Sample: PBMCs. These receptors were obtained from a man aged 30 to 39 in good health and CMV-seronegative.

CDR3 nucleotide sequence: TGTGCCAGCAGGCGGGACAGTGAAGCTTTCTTT. This sequence encodes CASRRDSEAFF. The chain combines TRBV7-2 with TRBJ1-1, with 7 bases aligning to TRBD1. V trimming: 6 bases; J trimming: 7 bases; junction bases outside the gene matches: 2. The germline V gene has CDR1 SGHTA and CDR2 FQGNSA. The CDR3 spans 11 residues.

The chain links TRBV28 to TRBJ2-5; no clear D. CDR1 and CDR2 from the germline V gene are MDHEN and SYDVKM. The CDR3 has 13 residues. V dropped 0 bases and J dropped 7 bases, with 9 bases sitting between them. DNA for the CDR3: TGTGCCAGCAGTTTATGGGCGACGGGGACCCAGTACTTC. This translates into CASSLWATGTQYF.

This chain links TRBV29-1 with TRBJ2-1, with 11 bases lining up with TRBD1. V trimming: 3 bases; J trimming: 6 bases; junction bases outside the gene matches: 1. The length of the CDR3 is 13 residues. CDR1 SQVTM and CDR2 ANQGSEA come from the germline V gene. Here the CDR3 reads CSVEGQGGNEQFF. DNA of the CDR3: TGCAGCGTTGAGGGACAGGGGGGCAATGAGCAGTTCTTC.

This rearrangement joins TRBV27 to TRBJ1-2; 8 bases map to TRBD1. Per the germline V gene, CDR1 is MNHEY and CDR2 is SMNVEV (reference sequence). V trimming: 1 base; J trimming: 4 bases; junction bases outside the gene matches: 5. The CDR3 spans 15 residues. Written as DNA, the CDR3 is TGTGCCAGCAGTTTATTGTACAGGGGGGGCTATGGCTACACCTTC. This gives the protein CASSLLYRGGYGYTF.

CDR3 region: CASSPVGGTRGDEQFF. The CDR3 DNA sequence: TGCGCCAGCAGCCCGGTCGGGGGGACTAGAGGGGATGAGCAGTTCTTC. V gene TRBV5-1 combines with J gene TRBJ2-1; 8 bases are shared with TRBD2. Germline V lookup: CDR1 SGHRS, CDR2 YFSETQ. V gave up 4 bases and J gave up 8 bases; unmatched junction bases: 14. This CDR3 has 16 residues. The variable domain in full, completed from reference TRBV5-1 and TRBJ2-1, reads KAGVTQTPRYLIKTRGQQVTLSCSPISGHRSVSWYQQTPGQGLQFLFEYFSETQRNKGNFPGRFSGRQFSNSRSEMNVSTLELGDSALYLCASSPVGGTRGDEQFFGPGTRLTVL.

The chain recombines TRBV2 with TRBJ2-2, with D possibly matching TRBD2 (6 bases). The CDR3 covers 17 residues. Germline CDR1 SNHLY, CDR2 FYNNEI. V was cut by 2 bases and J by 7 bases, with 20 bases left in between. CDR3 amino acids: CASSERNGSKPSGELFF. The CDR3 region has the DNA TGTGCCAGCAGTGAAAGGAACGGGAGCAAACCAAGCGGGGAGCTGTTTTTT.

This sequence joins TRBV19 and TRBJ2-5; 8 bases match TRBD1. V dropped 5 bases and J dropped 4; count of bases not matched to a gene: 9. Germline V CDR1 and CDR2: LNHDA, SQIVND (reference sequence). This CDR3 spans 15 amino acids. The CDR3 sequence: CASSPDRVYGETQYF. CDR3 DNA sequence: TGTGCCAGTAGTCCGGACAGGGTGTACGGAGAGACCCAGTACTTC.

This chain uses TRBV2 with TRBJ2-7; 10 nucleotides match TRBD1. With V trimmed by 1 base and J by 2 bases, 11 bases remained unmatched. CDR3 length: 18 amino acids. Germline values: CDR1 SNHLY, CDR2 FYNNEI. The CDR3 nucleotides are TGTGCCAGCAGTGAAGGGGGTTCGGGGACAGGGGACCCCTACGAGCAGTACTTC. Translation: CASSEGGSGTGDPYEQYF.

This chain uses TRBV2 with TRBJ2-5, with D possibly being TRBD2 (6 bases). The CDR3 consists of 14 residues. Trimming cost V 7 bases and J 3 bases, with 15 bases left between them. Germline CDR1 is SNHLY and CDR2 is FYNNEI. For the CDR3, the DNA is TGTGCCAGCAACCCGACTAGAGCAAAAGAGACCCAGTACTTC. Translation gives CASNPTRAKETQYF.

In DNA form, the CDR3 reads TGTGCCAGCAGCTTGGAGCGGGCAGGGCCAGATACGCAGTATTTT. As protein: CASSLERAGPDTQYF. This sequence joins TRBV5-6 and TRBJ2-3, with D perhaps matching TRBD2 (6 bases). CDR3 length: 15 amino acids. The V and J ends lost 0 bases and 4 bases respectively, with 12 bases between them. Germline-derived CDR1 and CDR2 are SGHDT and YYEEEE.

The V and J genes are TRBV25-1 and TRBJ1-2, with TRBD1 matching 8 bases. CDR1 is MGHDK and CDR2 is SYGVNS in the germline V gene. With 5 bases clipped from V and 7 bases from J, the junction kept 9 bases outside the gene matches. The CDR3 covers 14 residues. This CDR3 reads CASSSPEQGGGYTF. CDR3 DNA: TGTGCCAGCAGTTCCCCCGAACAGGGGGGTGGCTACACCTTC.

J is TRBJ1-4 and V is TRBV6-1; D might be TRBD1 (5 bases). Germline V lookup: CDR1 MNHNS, CDR2 SASEGT. The ends were cut back, 4 bases at V and 6 bases at J, with 15 bases in the middle. This CDR3 is built from 15 residues. The CDR3 sequence is CASSAGGTADEKLFF. DNA of the CDR3: TGTGCCAGCAGTGCCGGGGGGACGGCGGATGAAAAACTGTTTTTT.

The genes are TRBV5-5 and TRBJ2-7; perhaps TRBD2 as D (6 bases). CDR1 is SGHKS, CDR2 YYEKEE, per germline (reference sequence). This CDR3 has 14 residues. Trimming pared 0 bases from V and 2 bases from J, leaving 9 bases between. The DNA of the CDR3 is TGTGCCAGCAGCTTGGTGTCGGGGGCCTACGAGCAGTACTTC. Amino acids: CASSLVSGAYEQYF.

V and J are TRBV6-5 and TRBJ1-3; a possible D gene is TRBD1 (6 bases). The germline V gene has CDR1 MNHEY and CDR2 SVGAGI. V dropped 6 bases and J dropped 0 bases, with 9 bases sitting between them. This CDR3 is 14 amino acids long. The CDR3 DNA reads as TGTGCCAGCAGGCAGGGGTTCTCTGGAAACACCATATATTTT. Amino acids: CASRQGFSGNTIYF.

The chain couples TRBV11-2 to TRBJ2-7; 11 bases line up with TRBD2. This CDR3 contains 16 residues. Germline lookup yields CDR1 SGHAT and CDR2 FQNNGV. V lost 5 bases and J lost 2; bases outside the gene matches: 8. CDR3 residues: CASSASGTSGTYEQYF. The CDR3 DNA reads as TGTGCCAGCAGCGCCAGCGGGACTAGCGGTACCTACGAGCAGTACTTC.

The J gene is TRBJ2-5, the V gene TRBV5-1; 8 positions match TRBD2. This CDR3 is 14 amino acids long. The germline V gene encodes CDR1 SGHRS and CDR2 YFSETQ. The V gene end was trimmed by 4 bases and the J gene end by 4 bases; junction bases not matched to a gene: 6. The CDR3 here is CASSGWTSSETQYF. The CDR3 DNA sequence: TGCGCCAGCAGCGGGTGGACTAGCTCAGAGACCCAGTACTTC.

This chain links TRBV30 with TRBJ2-5, with D maybe TRBD2 (6 bases). V dropped 2 bases and J dropped 2 bases, with 9 bases sitting between them. Germline CDR1 and CDR2: GTSNPN and SVGIG (reference sequence). The CDR3 has 13 residues. As DNA, the CDR3 is TGTGCCTGGAGTCCTCGGGGGCAAGAGACCCAGTACTTC. This sequence encodes CAWSPRGQETQYF.

The V gene is TRBV19, the J gene TRBJ1-4, with D possibly being TRBD1 (5 bases). The CDR3 loop spans 15 amino acids. Germline CDR1 and CDR2: LNHDA and SQIVND (reference sequence). V was trimmed by 2 bases and J by 5 bases, leaving 12 bases between them. CDR3 amino acids: CASSITGTKNEKLFF. The DNA of the CDR3 is TGTGCCAGTAGTATAACCGGGACTAAAAATGAAAAACTGTTTTTT.

This rearrangement joins TRBV2 to TRBJ2-4; 9 positions match TRBD1. Germline V lookup: CDR1 SNHLY, CDR2 FYNNEI. The CDR3 spans 14 residues. The trim removed 7 bases at V and 6 bases at J, leaving 7 bases unmatched. The CDR3 protein is CASTTPGQGNIQYF. In nucleotides, the CDR3 is TGTGCCAGCACAACACCGGGACAGGGAAACATTCAGTACTTC.

The chain links TRBV7-2 to TRBJ1-5; the D gene is possibly TRBD1 (5 bases). The V gene lost 2 bases and the J gene lost 0 bases, with 8 bases spanning the gap. The CDR3 covers 15 residues. The germline V gene encodes CDR1 SGHTA and CDR2 FQGNSA. The CDR3 spells CASSLQGNSNQPQHF. The CDR3 coding sequence is TGTGCCAGCAGCTTACAGGGTAATAGCAATCAGCCCCAGCATTTT. Filled out from reference TRBV7-2 and TRBJ1-5, the complete variable domain reads GAGVSQSPSNKVTEKGKDVELRCDPISGHTALYWYRQSLGQGLEFLIYFQGNSAPDKSGLPSDRFSAERTGGSVSTLTIQRTQQEDSAVYLCASSLQGNSNQPQHFGDGTRLSIL.

This chain uses TRBV5-1 with TRBJ2-1, with 15 positions matching TRBD2. This CDR3 has 21 residues. J gave up 0 bases and V 1 base, and 11 bases lay outside the gene matches. The germline CDR1 and CDR2 sequences are SGHRS and YFSETQ. The CDR3 DNA reads as TGCGCCAGCAGCTTGAGGTCGGGACTAGCGGGGGGACGGAGCTCCTACAATGAGCAGTTCTTC. Translating gives CASSLRSGLAGGRSSYNEQFF.

The V call is TRBV9, the J call TRBJ2-3; TRBD2 matches 8 bases. CDR1 is SGDLS and CDR2 is YYNGEE in the germline V gene. J gave up 4 bases and V 6 bases, and 13 bases lay outside the gene matches. The CDR3 runs to 16 residues. This CDR3 reads CASNAYYSGAADTQYF. CDR3 coding DNA: TGTGCCAGCAACGCCTATTATAGCGGGGCCGCAGATACGCAGTATTTT.

This chain connects TRBV7-8 to TRBJ2-1; the match to TRBD2 covers 7 bases. V gave up 1 base and J gave up 5 bases; unmatched junction bases: 5. From germline, CDR1 is SGHVS and CDR2 FQNEAQ. The CDR3 sequence is 15 residues long. The CDR3 protein is CASSLVGGGDNEQFF. CDR3 bases: TGTGCCAGCAGCTTAGTTGGCGGGGGTGACAATGAGCAGTTCTTC.

CDR3 amino acids: CASSELRVGADTGELFF. The CDR3 nucleotides read TGTGCCAGCAGTGAGCTAAGGGTGGGGGCGGACACCGGGGAGCTGTTTTTT. The rearrangement links TRBV25-1 to TRBJ2-2; TRBD1 is a possible D gene (6 bases). V was cut by 3 bases and J by 3 bases, with 17 bases left in between. Germline lookup yields CDR1 MGHDK and CDR2 SYGVNS. This CDR3 is built from 17 residues.

The rearrangement joins TRBV5-4 to TRBJ2-6; 9 bases map to TRBD1. From germline, CDR1 is SGHNT and CDR2 YYREEE (reference sequence). The junction had 11 bases not matched to a gene; V was cut back by 10 bases and J by 0 bases. CDR3 size: 17 residues. The CDR3 here is CAWAPGQGDSGANVLTF. DNA for the CDR3: TGTGCCTGGGCCCCGGGACAGGGTGACTCTGGGGCCAACGTCCTGACTTTC. The full variable domain, in which reference TRBV5-4 and TRBJ2-6 provide the parts outside the CDR3, is ETGVTQSPTHLIKTRGQQVTLRCSSQSGHNTVSWYQQALGQGPQFIFQYYREEENGRGNFPPRFSGLQFPNYSSELNVNALELDDSALYLCAWAPGQGDSGANVLTFGAGSRLTVL.

This chain joins TRBV7-9 and TRBJ1-2, with 9 bases aligning to TRBD1. The CDR3 totals 14 residues. Germline-derived CDR1 and CDR2 are SEHNR and FQNEAQ (reference sequence). J was trimmed by 8 bases and V by 2 bases; bases with no gene match: 6. CDR3 region: CASSLRGQGEGYTF. DNA of the CDR3: TGTGCCAGCAGCTTAAGGGGACAGGGCGAAGGCTACACCTTC.